This TCR beta chain was sequenced for a study of beta chain features in type 1 diabetes. TCRB transcripts that were expressed got sequenced, as all of the isolated RNA had been reverse transcribed. The method was immunoSEQ multiplex PCR; TCRdb's version includes in-frame clones alone and lacks a portion of them. The table has approximately 84,000 clones, 30% to 40% seen once; the top ten hold approximately 0.46%. Germline CDR1 is SGHRS and CDR2 is YFSETQ. This CDR3 contains 13 residues. Trimming left V 6 bases short and J 4 bases short, with 10 bases between. Markers CD45RO/CCR7/CD25/CD127/CD95/CD27 served to sort CD4+ naive, central memory, regulatory and stem cell-like memory cells. There are a few counts of this clone.

V and J are TRBV5-1 and TRBJ2-2, with unresolved D. Sequencing was done on a sample of stem cell memory CD4+ T cells from blood. The sequence came from a woman aged 18-35 years in good health. This CDR3 is CASTDTFTGELFF. Written as DNA, the CDR3 is TGCGCCAGCACCGATACATTCACCGGGGAGCTGTTTTTT.